These 8 T cell receptor beta chains share one sample of origin, sequenced in a study of T cell responses to AZD1222 COVID-19 vaccine. Profiling relied on immunoSEQ multiplex PCR, and the TCRdb table lists in-frame clones only, not all of them. The sample includes 85,000 to 130,000 clones, 85% to 90% of them seen just once. Source: peripheral blood, taken on day 0 of AZD1222 vaccination. Receptors originate from an adult in good health.

The chain combines TRBV6-5 with TRBJ1-4; 11 bases align to TRBD1. The CDR3 is 14 amino acids. The V gene's germline CDR1 is MNHEY and CDR2 SVGAGI. V shed 6 bases and J 6 bases; nucleotides not matched to a gene: 3. CDR3 sequence reads: CASRGQGVYEKLFF. CDR3 DNA: TGTGCCAGCAGGGGACAGGGGGTTTATGAAAAACTGTTTTTT.

In this sample, this clone turned up once. The rearrangement uses TRBV19 and TRBJ1-2; D is unresolved. The CDR3 covers 14 residues. Looked up from germline, CDR1 is LNHDA and CDR2 is SQIVND (reference sequence). Deletions cut 6 bases from V and 4 bases from J, with 15 bases between. The CDR3 nucleotides are TGTGCCAGTAGCTTCACGAGCAACCTCTATGGCTACACCTTC. This codes for CASSFTSNLYGYTF.

The V gene is TRBV5-6, the J gene TRBJ1-3; tentative D call: TRBD1 (6 bases). CDR1 and CDR2 (germline): SGHDT, YYEEEE. V lost 2 bases, J lost 7 bases, and 19 bases lay in between. The CDR3 totals 16 residues. Here the CDR3 DNA reads TGTGCCAGCAGCTTCTTTTCAGGGGAAAGAGGTAACACCATATATTTT. Translated, it gives CASSFFSGERGNTIYF.

This clone occurred a few times. V and J are TRBV30 and TRBJ2-1, with 7 positions matching TRBD1. The J segment lost 1 base and the V segment lost 7 bases, leaving 7 bases of the junction unmatched. From germline, CDR1 is GTSNPN and CDR2 SVGIG (reference sequence). The length of the CDR3 is 14 residues. The CDR3, as DNA: TGTGCCTACCTTCGACAGGGTTCCTACAATGAGCAGTTCTTC. It translates to CAYLRQGSYNEQFF.

This chain links TRBV9 with TRBJ1-5; tentative D call: TRBD1 (6 bases). With 4 bases removed from V and 7 bases from J, the gap between germline ends came to 15 bases. This CDR3 is 14 amino acids long. Germline CDR1 reads SGDLS; CDR2 reads YYNGEE. The CDR3 DNA sequence: TGTGCCAGCAGCTCAGGGGCAGGGTGGCAGCCCCAGCATTTT. Protein: CASSSGAGWQPQHF.

The chain joins TRBV4-3 to TRBJ2-7; D is uncertain. V was trimmed by 0 bases and J by 3 bases, leaving 6 bases between them. CDR3 length: 13 amino acids. The germline V gene encodes CDR1 LGHNA and CDR2 YSLEER. CDR3 DNA: TGCGCCAGCAGCCAAGAGAGGAGCTACGAGCAGTACTTC. This sequence encodes CASSQERSYEQYF.

The chain combines TRBV18 with TRBJ1-2; no firm D call. CDR3 length: 15 residues. The germline V gene encodes CDR1 KGHSH and CDR2 LQKENI. V was pared by 2 bases and J by 6 bases, with 16 bases between. The CDR3 here is CASSPEADPLNGYTF. For the CDR3, the DNA is TGTGCCAGCTCACCAGAAGCGGATCCCTTGAATGGCTACACCTTC.

The rearrangement joins TRBV5-4 to TRBJ2-5; 7 bases align to TRBD2. With V trimmed by 0 bases and J by 3 bases, 11 bases remained unmatched. This CDR3 comprises 17 residues. Germline lookup yields CDR1 SGHNT and CDR2 YYREEE (reference sequence). The CDR3 is CASSLGPREGAKETQYF. The CDR3 DNA reads as TGTGCCAGCAGCTTGGGGCCGAGGGAGGGAGCCAAAGAGACCCAGTACTTC. Supplemented by reference TRBV5-4 and TRBJ2-5, the full variable domain reads ETGVTQSPTHLIKTRGQQVTLRCSSQSGHNTVSWYQQALGQGPQFIFQYYREEENGRGNFPPRFSGLQFPNYSSELNVNALELDDSALYLCASSLGPREGAKETQYFGPGTRLLVL.